This T cell receptor (beta chain) was sequenced for a study of T cell responses to AZD1222 COVID-19 vaccine. This CDR3 region has 15 residues. Germline V gene sequence: CDR1 MNHEY, CDR2 SMNVEV (reference sequence). V trimming: 7 bases; J trimming: 2 bases; junction bases outside the gene matches: 10. Only in-frame clones appear in the TCRdb table, and some are missing; sequencing was by immunoSEQ multiplex PCR. The sample holds some 81,000 clones; 70% to 90% are singletons and the top ten take roughly 3.1%. The clonotype comes from an adult who received the AZD1222 COVID-19 vaccine. The chain links TRBV27 to TRBJ2-7, with TRBD1 matching 8 bases. The sequenced sample was peripheral blood, obtained 28 days after the second AZD1222 dose. The CDR3 sequence: CASTNVGRGPYEQYF. The CDR3 DNA reads as TGTGCCAGCACGAATGTCGGCAGGGGGCCCTACGAGCAGTACTTC.